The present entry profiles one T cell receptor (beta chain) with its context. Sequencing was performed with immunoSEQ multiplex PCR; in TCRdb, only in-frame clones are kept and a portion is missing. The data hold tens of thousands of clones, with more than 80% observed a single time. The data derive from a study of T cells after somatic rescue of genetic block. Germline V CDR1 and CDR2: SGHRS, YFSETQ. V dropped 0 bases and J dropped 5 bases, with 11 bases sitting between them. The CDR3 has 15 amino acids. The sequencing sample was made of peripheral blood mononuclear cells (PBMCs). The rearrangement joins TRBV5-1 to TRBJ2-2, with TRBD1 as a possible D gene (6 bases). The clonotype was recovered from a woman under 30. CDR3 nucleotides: TGCGCCAGCAGCTTGGCAGGGGCGCAAACCGGGGAGCTGTTTTTT. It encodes CASSLAGAQTGELFF. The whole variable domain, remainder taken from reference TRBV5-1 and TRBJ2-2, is KAGVTQTPRYLIKTRGQQVTLSCSPISGHRSVSWYQQTPGQGLQFLFEYFSETQRNKGNFPGRFSGRQFSNSRSEMNVSTLELGDSALYLCASSLAGAQTGELFFGEGSRLTVL.